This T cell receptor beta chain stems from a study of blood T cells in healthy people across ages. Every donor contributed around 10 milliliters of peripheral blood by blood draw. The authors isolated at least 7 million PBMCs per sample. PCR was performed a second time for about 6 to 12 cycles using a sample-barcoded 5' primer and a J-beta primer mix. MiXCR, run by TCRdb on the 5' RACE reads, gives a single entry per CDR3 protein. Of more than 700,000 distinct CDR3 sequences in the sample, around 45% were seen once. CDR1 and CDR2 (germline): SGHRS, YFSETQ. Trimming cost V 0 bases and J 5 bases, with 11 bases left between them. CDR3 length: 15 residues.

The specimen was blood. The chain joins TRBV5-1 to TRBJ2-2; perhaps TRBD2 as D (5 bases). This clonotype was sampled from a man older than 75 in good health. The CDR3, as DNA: TGCGCCAGCAGCTTGGTTGCAGGCGGGACCGGGGAGCTGTTTTTT. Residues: CASSLVAGGTGELFF.